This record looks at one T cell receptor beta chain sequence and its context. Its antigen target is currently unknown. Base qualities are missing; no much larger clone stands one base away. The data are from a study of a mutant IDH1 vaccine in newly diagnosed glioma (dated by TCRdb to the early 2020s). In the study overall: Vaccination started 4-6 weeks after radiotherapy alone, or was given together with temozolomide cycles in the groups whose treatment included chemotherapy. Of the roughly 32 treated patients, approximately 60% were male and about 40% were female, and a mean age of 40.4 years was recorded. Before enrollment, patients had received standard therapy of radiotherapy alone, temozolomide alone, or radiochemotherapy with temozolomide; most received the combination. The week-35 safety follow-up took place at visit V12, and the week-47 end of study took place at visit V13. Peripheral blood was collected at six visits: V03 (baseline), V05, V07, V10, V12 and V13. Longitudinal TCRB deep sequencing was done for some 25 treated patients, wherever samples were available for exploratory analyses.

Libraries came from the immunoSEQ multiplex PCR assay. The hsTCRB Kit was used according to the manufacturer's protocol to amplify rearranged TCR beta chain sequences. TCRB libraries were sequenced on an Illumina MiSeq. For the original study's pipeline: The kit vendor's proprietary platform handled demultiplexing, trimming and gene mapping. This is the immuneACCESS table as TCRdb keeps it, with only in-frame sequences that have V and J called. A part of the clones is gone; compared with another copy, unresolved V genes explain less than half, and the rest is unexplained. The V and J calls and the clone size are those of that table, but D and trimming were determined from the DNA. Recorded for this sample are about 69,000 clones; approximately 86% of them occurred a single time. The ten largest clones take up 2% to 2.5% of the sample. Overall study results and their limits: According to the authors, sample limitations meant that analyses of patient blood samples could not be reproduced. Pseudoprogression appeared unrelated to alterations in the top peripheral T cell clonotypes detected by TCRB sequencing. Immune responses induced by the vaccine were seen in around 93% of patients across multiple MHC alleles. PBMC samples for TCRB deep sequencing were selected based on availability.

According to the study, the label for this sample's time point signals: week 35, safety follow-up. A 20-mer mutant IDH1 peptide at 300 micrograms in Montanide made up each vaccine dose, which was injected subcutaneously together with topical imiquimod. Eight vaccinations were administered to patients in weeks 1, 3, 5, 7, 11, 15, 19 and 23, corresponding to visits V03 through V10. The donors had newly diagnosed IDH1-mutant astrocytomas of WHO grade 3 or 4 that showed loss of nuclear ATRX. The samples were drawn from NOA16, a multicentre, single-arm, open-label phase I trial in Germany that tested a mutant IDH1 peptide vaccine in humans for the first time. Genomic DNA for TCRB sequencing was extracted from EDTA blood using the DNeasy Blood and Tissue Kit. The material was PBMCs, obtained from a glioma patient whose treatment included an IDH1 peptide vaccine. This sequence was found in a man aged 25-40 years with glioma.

CDR3 loop: CASTGRGGNIQYF. The bases read TGTGCCAGTACAGGTCGGGGGGGAAACATTCAGTACTTC. Recombination joined TRBV19 with TRBJ2-4, and 8 junctional nucleotides match TRBD2. Germline trimming: 7 bases from V, 6 bases from J; junction bases outside gene matches: 5. The germline V gene (reference sequence) provides CDR1 LNHDA and CDR2 SQIVND. The CDR3 covers 13 residues, taking in both the cysteine and the phenylalanine. Solely the CDR3 DNA is kept, with 39 bases framed from the first base.